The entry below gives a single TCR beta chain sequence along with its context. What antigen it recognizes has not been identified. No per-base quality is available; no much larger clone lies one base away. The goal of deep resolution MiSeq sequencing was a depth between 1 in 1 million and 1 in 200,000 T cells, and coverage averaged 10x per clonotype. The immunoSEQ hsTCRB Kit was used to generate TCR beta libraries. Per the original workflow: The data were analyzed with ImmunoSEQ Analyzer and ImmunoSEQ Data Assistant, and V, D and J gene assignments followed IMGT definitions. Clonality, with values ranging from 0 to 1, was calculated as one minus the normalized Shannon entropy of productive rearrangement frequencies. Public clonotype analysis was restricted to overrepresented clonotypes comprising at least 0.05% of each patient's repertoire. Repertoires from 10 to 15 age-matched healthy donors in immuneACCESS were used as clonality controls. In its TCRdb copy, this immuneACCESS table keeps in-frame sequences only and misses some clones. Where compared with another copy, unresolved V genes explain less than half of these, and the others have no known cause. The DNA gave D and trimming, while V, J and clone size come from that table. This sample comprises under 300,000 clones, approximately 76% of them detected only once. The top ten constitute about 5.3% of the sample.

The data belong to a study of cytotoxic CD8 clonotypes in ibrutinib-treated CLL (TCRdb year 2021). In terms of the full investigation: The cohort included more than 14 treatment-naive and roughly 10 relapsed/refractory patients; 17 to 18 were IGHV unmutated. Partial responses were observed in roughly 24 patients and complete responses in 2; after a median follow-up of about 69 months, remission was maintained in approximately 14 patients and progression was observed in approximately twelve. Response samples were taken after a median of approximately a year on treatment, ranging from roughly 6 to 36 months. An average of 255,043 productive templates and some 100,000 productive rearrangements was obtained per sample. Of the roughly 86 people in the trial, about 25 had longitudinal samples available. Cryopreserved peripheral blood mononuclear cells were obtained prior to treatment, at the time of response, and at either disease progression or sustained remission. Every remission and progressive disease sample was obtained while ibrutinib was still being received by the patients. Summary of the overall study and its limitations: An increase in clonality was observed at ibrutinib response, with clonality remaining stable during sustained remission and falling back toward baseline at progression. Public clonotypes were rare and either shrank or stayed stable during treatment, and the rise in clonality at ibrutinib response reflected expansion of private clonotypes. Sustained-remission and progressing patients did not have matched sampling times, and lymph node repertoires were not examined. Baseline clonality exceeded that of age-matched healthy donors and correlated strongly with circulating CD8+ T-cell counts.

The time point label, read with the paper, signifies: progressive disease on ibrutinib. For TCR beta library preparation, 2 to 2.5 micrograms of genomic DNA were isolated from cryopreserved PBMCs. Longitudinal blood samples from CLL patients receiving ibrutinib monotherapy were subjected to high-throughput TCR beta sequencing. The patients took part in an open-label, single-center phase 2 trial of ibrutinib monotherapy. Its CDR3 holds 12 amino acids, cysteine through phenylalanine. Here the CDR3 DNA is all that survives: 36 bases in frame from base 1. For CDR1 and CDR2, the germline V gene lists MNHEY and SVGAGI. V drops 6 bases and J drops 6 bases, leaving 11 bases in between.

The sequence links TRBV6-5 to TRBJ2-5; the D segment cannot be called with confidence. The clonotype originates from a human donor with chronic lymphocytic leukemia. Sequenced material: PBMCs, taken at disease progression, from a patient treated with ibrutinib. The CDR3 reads CASSPRRQTQYF. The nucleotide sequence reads TGTGCCAGCAGCCCACGACGGCAGACCCAGTACTTC.